One sample yielded the 24 T cell receptor beta chains listed below, sequenced in a study of T cell changes during pregnancy in multiple sclerosis. TCRdb keeps only in-frame clones here, not all; method: immunoSEQ multiplex PCR. The data show about 42,000 clones, about nine tenths seen once. The sequenced sample was CD4+ T cells from peripheral blood mononuclear cells, obtained before pregnancy. The receptors were sampled from a female donor with multiple sclerosis, enrolled in a pregnancy study.

The chain has TRBV7-3 and TRBJ2-5; 10 bases agree with TRBD2. Germline CDR1 and CDR2: SGHTA and FQGTGA. V gave up 4 bases and J gave up 7 bases; unmatched junction bases: 3. The CDR3 loop spans 13 amino acids. The CDR3 here is CASSSRTSGTQYF. DNA for the CDR3: TGTGCCAGCAGCTCAAGGACTAGCGGGACCCAGTACTTC.

V and J are TRBV4-3 and TRBJ1-1, with D uncertain. There are 12 residues in the CDR3. Germline CDR1 LGHNA, CDR2 YSLEER. Trimming stripped 1 base from V and 8 bases from J, with 8 bases between. CDR3 loop: CASSQVGGEAFF. CDR3 DNA sequence: TGCGCCAGCAGCCAAGTGGGAGGGGAAGCTTTCTTT.

The chain employs TRBV15 and TRBJ1-3, with a weak D call TRBD1 (6 bases). The CDR3 loop spans 15 amino acids. The V gene's germline CDR1 is LNHNV and CDR2 YYDKDF (reference sequence). Between the trimmed V and J ends, which lost 3 bases and 1 base, there was a span of 10 bases. The CDR3 is CATSRRGGSGNTIYF. The CDR3 DNA sequence: TGTGCCACCAGCAGGAGGGGGGGTTCTGGAAACACCATATATTTT.

The CDR3 reads CASTDRGAHEQYF. CDR3 sequence (DNA): TGTGCCAGCACCGACAGGGGCGCCCACGAGCAGTACTTC. This chain uses TRBV6-1 with TRBJ2-5; TRBD1 agrees at 8 bases. TRBJ2-7 matches the DNA end more closely, so the J call is doubtful. From germline, CDR1 is MNHNS and CDR2 SASEGT. The CDR3 runs to 13 residues.

This chain joins TRBV11-3 and TRBJ2-3; 8 bases fit TRBD2. The CDR3 runs 14 residues. Germline lookup yields CDR1 SGHNT and CDR2 YENEEA. With 1 base clipped from V and 4 bases from J, the junction kept 1 base outside the gene matches. CDR3 nucleotide sequence: TGTGCCAGCAGCTTAGGGACTAGCTCAGATACGCAGTATTTT. Its translation is CASSLGTSSDTQYF.

The rearrangement joins TRBV7-2 to TRBJ2-7; a possible D gene is TRBD2 (6 bases). This CDR3 is 14 amino acids long. V gave up 1 base and J gave up 3 bases, with 10 bases separating them. Germline V CDR1 and CDR2: SGHTA, FQGNSA. CDR3 nucleotide sequence: TGTGCCAGCAGCTTAGAAGGCGGGGTCTACGAGCAGTACTTC. Encoded protein: CASSLEGGVYEQYF.

The chain is built from TRBV7-2 and TRBJ2-7; D may be TRBD1 (7 bases). CDR3 size: 13 residues. CDR1 and CDR2 from the germline V gene are SGHTA and FQGNSA. Trimming left V 4 bases short and J 5 bases short, with 12 bases between. CDR3 region: CASSSAGGNEQYF. The DNA of the CDR3 is TGTGCCAGCAGCTCCGCAGGGGGGAACGAGCAGTACTTC. The whole variable domain, filled in from reference TRBV7-2 and TRBJ2-7, reads GAGVSQSPSNKVTEKGKDVELRCDPISGHTALYWYRQSLGQGLEFLIYFQGNSAPDKSGLPSDRFSAERTGGSVSTLTIQRTQQEDSAVYLCASSSAGGNEQYFGPGTRLTVT.

V is TRBV10-3 and J is TRBJ2-7; a possible D gene is TRBD2 (6 bases). CDR1 is ENHRY and CDR2 is SYGVKD in the germline V gene. The CDR3 spans 15 residues. The V end was cut by 0 bases, the J end by 2 bases, with 11 bases between. CDR3 nucleotide sequence: TGTGCCATCAGTGAGTCCGCGGGGAGCCCCTACGAGCAGTACTTC. It codes for CAISESAGSPYEQYF.

The chain combines TRBV7-9 with TRBJ1-1; D remains ambiguous. In germline, CDR1 is SEHNR, CDR2 FQNEAQ (reference sequence). The CDR3 contains 13 residues. V was trimmed by 5 bases and J by 7 bases, leaving 14 bases between them. Written as DNA, the CDR3 is TGTGCCAGCAGCCGGGTGTCCGGTATTGAAGCTTTCTTT. It yields the protein CASSRVSGIEAFF.

The gene calls are TRBV7-2 and TRBJ2-5; possibly TRBD2 for D (6 bases). The ends were cut back, 1 base at V and 2 bases at J, with 14 bases in the middle. Germline CDR1 is SGHTA and CDR2 is FQGNSA. The CDR3 runs to 16 residues. This CDR3 reads CASSLGGGVGQETQYF. The DNA for the CDR3 is TGTGCCAGCAGCTTAGGTGGCGGGGTGGGACAAGAGACCCAGTACTTC.

This clone was found once. CDR3 nucleotides: TGTGCCAGCAGCATAGGCAGCGGGGGGCGGAGAAACTATGGCTACACCTTC. Translation: CASSIGSGGRRNYGYTF. V usage is TRBV7-2 and J usage is TRBJ1-2; perhaps TRBD1 as D (6 bases). The CDR3 covers 17 residues. V lost 5 bases, J lost 2 bases, and 21 bases lay in between. Germline values: CDR1 SGHTA, CDR2 FQGNSA.

V and J are TRBV19 and TRBJ1-6, with D possibly TRBD1 on 6 matching bases. Germline assignment: CDR1 LNHDA and CDR2 SQIVND (reference sequence). V dropped 3 bases and J dropped 7 bases, with 16 bases sitting between them. This CDR3 is 16 amino acids long. The CDR3 nucleotides read TGTGCCAGTAGTATGAAGGTGGGACAAGGAAATTCACCCCTCCACTTT. Translation: CASSMKVGQGNSPLHF.

This chain connects TRBV18 to TRBJ2-1, with D possibly matching TRBD2 (6 bases). Trimming took off 5 bases at V and 8 bases at J, with 19 bases between the two ends. The germline V gene has CDR1 KGHSH and CDR2 LQKENI. The length of the CDR3 is 15 residues. The CDR3 is CASSSLGRGLDEQFF. CDR3 nucleotide sequence: TGTGCCAGCTCATCCCTTGGGCGGGGTTTGGATGAGCAGTTCTTC.

The rearrangement uses TRBV4-3 and TRBJ1-2; D is unresolved. Trimming removed 3 bases from V and 4 bases from J, with 18 bases in between. The CDR3 spans 16 residues. Germline V gene data show CDR1 as LGHNA and CDR2 as YSLEER. Here the CDR3 reads CASSQVGPGSVYGYTF. The CDR3 region has the DNA TGCGCCAGCAGCCAGGTTGGGCCCGGGAGTGTCTATGGCTACACCTTC.

This chain connects TRBV27 to TRBJ2-3, with TRBD1 identical over 8 bases. This CDR3 region has 17 residues. CDR1 and CDR2 (germline): MNHEY, SMNVEV (reference sequence). Trimming removed 4 bases from V and 8 bases from J; junction bases left unmatched: 17. The CDR3 sequence is CASSSSLTGDRFGTQYF. The CDR3 DNA reads TGTGCCAGCAGTTCCTCCCTGACAGGGGACCGATTCGGTACGCAGTATTTT.

This chain uses TRBV6-5 with TRBJ2-1, with D tentatively TRBD1 (5 bases). The germline CDR1 and CDR2 sequences are MNHEY and SVGAGI. Trimming removed 8 bases from V and 6 bases from J, with 14 bases in between. This CDR3 comprises 13 residues. The CDR3: CASAHQGANEQFF. CDR3 sequence (DNA): TGTGCCAGCGCCCATCAGGGTGCCAATGAGCAGTTCTTC.

DNA for the CDR3: TGTGCCAGCAGCTTGCCCGAGACAAGGGGCGAGCAGTACTTC. As protein: CASSLPETRGEQYF. J is TRBJ2-7 and V is TRBV7-9, with D tentatively TRBD1 (5 bases). Germline loops: CDR1 SEHNR, CDR2 FQNEAQ (reference sequence). This CDR3 is 14 amino acids long. V lost 3 bases to trimming and J lost 6 bases, with 15 bases between them.

The chain joins TRBV19 to TRBJ2-7, with D tentatively TRBD1 (6 bases). The CDR3 consists of 17 residues. The V end lost 5 bases, the J end lost 0 bases, and 20 bases lay between the germline ends. Germline V gives CDR1 LNHDA, CDR2 SQIVND (reference sequence). The DNA of the CDR3 is TGTGCCAGTAGTCCCCGGGCGGTGGGGACAAGCTCCTACGAGCAGTACTTC. It is translated as CASSPRAVGTSSYEQYF.

The chain carries TRBV7-8 and TRBJ1-4; maybe TRBD1 (6 bases). Trimming took 6 bases from V and 8 from J, leaving 22 bases between them. The germline V gene has CDR1 SGHVS and CDR2 FQNEAQ. The CDR3 is made up of 16 amino acids. The CDR3 loop reads CASRHVGTSVGEKLFF. The CDR3 bases are TGTGCCAGCAGACACGTCGGGACATCCGTGGGGGAAAAACTGTTTTTT.

The chain carries TRBV25-1 and TRBJ2-3, with D possibly TRBD1 on 5 matching bases. V lost 5 bases to trimming and J lost 4 bases, with 16 bases between them. This CDR3 has 15 amino acids. CDR1 is MGHDK and CDR2 is SYGVNS in the germline V gene. CDR3: CASSFPGKTSDTQYF. The CDR3 region has the DNA TGTGCCAGCAGTTTCCCAGGGAAGACGTCAGATACGCAGTATTTT.

The chain joins TRBV5-5 to TRBJ2-1; 10 nucleotides align to TRBD2. Germline CDR1 and CDR2: SGHKS and YYEKEE (reference sequence). The CDR3 runs to 15 residues. After removal of 0 bases from V and 10 bases from J, the junction contained 7 bases not matched to a gene. The DNA for the CDR3 is TGTGCCAGCAGCTTGGAACTAGCGGGGTTCGAAGAGCAGTTCTTC. It encodes CASSLELAGFEEQFF.

CDR3 region: CSVVQGALGYTF. The CDR3 DNA reads TGCAGCGTTGTCCAGGGGGCGTTGGGCTACACCTTC. The rearrangement links TRBV29-1 to TRBJ1-2; 8 bases align to TRBD1. The germline V gene encodes CDR1 SQVTM and CDR2 ANQGSEA. The CDR3 runs 12 residues. V lost 4 bases, J lost 8 bases, and 6 bases stayed unmatched.

The V call is TRBV5-4, the J call TRBJ2-4, with 9 bases aligning to TRBD1. The germline V gene encodes CDR1 SGHNT and CDR2 YYREEE (reference sequence). The CDR3 is made up of 20 amino acids. J gave up 6 bases and V 4 bases, and 23 bases lay outside the gene matches. CDR3: CASSPGIGGGQGFKINIQYF. CDR3 DNA sequence: TGTGCCAGCAGCCCGGGGATAGGCGGGGGACAGGGTTTTAAGATAAACATTCAGTACTTC.

The chain is built from TRBV5-3 and TRBJ1-6; D unresolved. TRBV5-3 counts as an open reading frame of uncertain function. V gave up 0 bases and J gave up 5 bases, with 21 bases separating them. The CDR3 runs to 19 residues. For the CDR3, the DNA is TGTGCCAGAAGCTTGGCCTGGGTGTTCCGGGAAAGGGATAATTCACCCCTCCACTTT. It encodes CARSLAWVFRERDNSPLHF.